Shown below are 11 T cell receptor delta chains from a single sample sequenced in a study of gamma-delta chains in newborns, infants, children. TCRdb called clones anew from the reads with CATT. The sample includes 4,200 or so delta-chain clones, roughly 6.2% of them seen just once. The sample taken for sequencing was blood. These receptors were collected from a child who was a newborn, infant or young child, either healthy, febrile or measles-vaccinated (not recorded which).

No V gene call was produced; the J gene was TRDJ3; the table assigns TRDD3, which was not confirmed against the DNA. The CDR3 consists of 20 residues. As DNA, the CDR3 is TGTGCCTGTGACACAGTACTGGGGGCTACGCGCTCCTGGGACACCCGACAGATGTTTTTC. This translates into CACDTVLGATRSWDTRQMFF.

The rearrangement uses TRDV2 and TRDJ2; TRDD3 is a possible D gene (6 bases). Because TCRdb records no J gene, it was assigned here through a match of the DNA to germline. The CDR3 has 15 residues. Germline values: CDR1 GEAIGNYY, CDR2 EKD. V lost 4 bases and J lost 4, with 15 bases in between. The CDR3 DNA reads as TGTGCCTGTGAAAAAAGGGGGGAGAAGACAGCACAACTCTTCTTT. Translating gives CACEKRGEKTAQLFF.

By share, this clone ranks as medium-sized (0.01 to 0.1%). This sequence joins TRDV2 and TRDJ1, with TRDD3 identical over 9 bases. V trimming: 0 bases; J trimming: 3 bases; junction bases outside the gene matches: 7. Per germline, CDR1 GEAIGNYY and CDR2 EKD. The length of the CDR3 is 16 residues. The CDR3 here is CACDTGRGYGSDKLIF. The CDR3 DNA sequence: TGTGCCTGTGACACCGGCCGGGGATACGGGTCCGATAAACTCATCTTT.

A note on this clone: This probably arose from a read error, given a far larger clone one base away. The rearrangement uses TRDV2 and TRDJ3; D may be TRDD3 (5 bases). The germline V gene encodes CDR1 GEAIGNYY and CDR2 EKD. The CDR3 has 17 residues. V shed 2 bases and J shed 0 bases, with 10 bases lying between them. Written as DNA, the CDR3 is TGTGCCTGTGACAACTGGAGGAGCTCCTGGGACACCCGACAGATGTTTTTC. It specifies CACDNWRSSWDTRQMFF.

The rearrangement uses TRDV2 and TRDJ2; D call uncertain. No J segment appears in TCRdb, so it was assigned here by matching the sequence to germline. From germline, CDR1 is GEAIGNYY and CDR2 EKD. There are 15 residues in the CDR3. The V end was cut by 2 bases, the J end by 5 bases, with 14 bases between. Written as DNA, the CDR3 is TGTGCCTGTGACAGACGGGTGGAGAAAACAGCACAACTCTTCTTT. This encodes CACDRRVEKTAQLFF.

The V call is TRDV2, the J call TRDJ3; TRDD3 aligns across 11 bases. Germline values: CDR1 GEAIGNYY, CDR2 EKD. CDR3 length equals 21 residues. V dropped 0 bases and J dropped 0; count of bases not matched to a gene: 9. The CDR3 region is CACDTQMGDTQSSWDTRQMFF. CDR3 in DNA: TGTGCCTGTGACACCCAAATGGGGGATACGCAAAGCTCCTGGGACACCCGACAGATGTTTTTC.

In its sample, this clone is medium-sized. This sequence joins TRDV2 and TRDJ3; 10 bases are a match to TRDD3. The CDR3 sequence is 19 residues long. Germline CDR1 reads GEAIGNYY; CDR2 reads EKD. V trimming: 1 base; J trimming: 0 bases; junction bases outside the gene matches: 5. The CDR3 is CACDTGGYHSSWDTRQMFF. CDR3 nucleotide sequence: TGTGCCTGTGACACTGGGGGATACCATAGCTCCTGGGACACCCGACAGATGTTTTTC.

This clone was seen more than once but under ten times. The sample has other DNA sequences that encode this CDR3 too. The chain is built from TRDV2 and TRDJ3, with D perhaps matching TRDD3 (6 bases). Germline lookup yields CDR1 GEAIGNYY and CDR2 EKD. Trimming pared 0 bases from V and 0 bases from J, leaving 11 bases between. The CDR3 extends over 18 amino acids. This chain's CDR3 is CACDTWGSSSWDTRQMFF. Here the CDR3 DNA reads TGTGCCTGTGACACCTGGGGGTCTAGCTCCTGGGACACCCGACAGATGTTTTTC.

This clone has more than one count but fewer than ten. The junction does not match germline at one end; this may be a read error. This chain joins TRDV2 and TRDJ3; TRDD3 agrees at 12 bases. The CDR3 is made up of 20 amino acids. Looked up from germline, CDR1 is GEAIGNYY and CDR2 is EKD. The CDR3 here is CACDILGDTSSSWDTRQMFF. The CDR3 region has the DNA TGTGCCTGTGACATACTGGGGGATACCTCGAGCTCCTGGGACACCCGGCAGATGTTCTTC.

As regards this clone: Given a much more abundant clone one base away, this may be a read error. As DNA, the CDR3 is TGTGCCTGTGACCCCGTGCGGTGGGGATACTCCTGGGACACCCGACAGATGTTTTTC. Amino acids: CACDPVRWGYSWDTRQMFF. This chain uses TRDV2 with TRDJ3, with 7 nucleotides matching TRDD3. CDR3 length equals 19 residues. J gave up 0 bases and V 3 bases, and 10 bases lay outside the gene matches. The germline gives CDR1 GEAIGNYY, CDR2 EKD.

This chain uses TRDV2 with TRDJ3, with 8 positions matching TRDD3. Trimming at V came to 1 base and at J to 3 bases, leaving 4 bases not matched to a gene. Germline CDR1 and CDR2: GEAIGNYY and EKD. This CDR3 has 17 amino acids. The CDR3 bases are TGTGCCTGTGACACGTCGGGGGATAACTGGGACACCCGACAGATGTTTTTC. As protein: CACDTSGDNWDTRQMFF.